This passage covers 5 T cell receptor beta chains from one sample sequenced in a study of blood T cell repertoires in COVID-19. Sequencing used immunoSEQ multiplex PCR; TCRdb keeps in-frame clones, though not all of them. The sample has fewer than 200,000 clones; 75% to 85% are singletons. The sequenced sample consisted of peripheral blood. The receptors were sampled from a woman aged 55-69 years with COVID-19, enrolled during active disease.

The V and J genes are TRBV7-8 and TRBJ2-1; TRBD2 agrees at 11 bases. Germline CDR1 and CDR2: SGHVS and FQNEAQ. This CDR3 has 15 amino acids. V was clipped by 7 bases and J by 7 bases; unmatched bases: 9. CDR3: CASTSSGGAGNEQFF. The CDR3 DNA is TGTGCCAGCACCAGTAGCGGGGGGGCAGGAAATGAGCAGTTCTTC.

The chain has TRBV18 and TRBJ1-3; weak D call: TRBD1 (6 bases). The germline V gene has CDR1 KGHSH and CDR2 LQKENI. The CDR3 runs to 15 residues. Deletions cut 2 bases from V and 7 bases from J, with 15 bases between. The CDR3 bases are TGTGCCAGCTCACCAAACACAGGGATCGGTAACACCATATATTTT. It translates to CASSPNTGIGNTIYF.

The chain has TRBV6-6 and TRBJ1-5; perhaps TRBD1 as D (5 bases). Germline CDR1 is MNHNY and CDR2 is SVGAGI (reference sequence). V shed 0 bases and J shed 0 bases, with 9 bases lying between them. The CDR3 contains 16 residues. CDR3 loop: CASSYSWTPSNQPQHF. The CDR3 DNA reads as TGTGCCAGCAGTTACTCTTGGACACCTAGCAATCAGCCCCAGCATTTT.

This rearrangement joins TRBV18 to TRBJ2-1; TRBD2 might be the D (7 bases). Trimming cost V 3 bases and J 9 bases, with 24 bases left between them. The CDR3 is 17 amino acids. The germline V gene encodes CDR1 KGHSH and CDR2 LQKENI. As DNA, the CDR3 is TGTGCCAGCTCACCGCGTCCTCCCGGGGGGCCACTCTCTGAGCAGTTCTTC. Translation: CASSPRPPGGPLSEQFF.

The J gene is TRBJ1-5, the V gene TRBV7-6; TRBD1 matches at 11 bases. CDR1 and CDR2 (germline): SGHVS, FNYEAQ. V lost 4 bases and J lost 7; bases outside the gene matches: 15. This CDR3 contains 18 residues. CDR3 DNA: TGTGCCAGCAGCTCCGCCCCAGGTGGGACAGGGGGTGGACAGCCCCAGCATTTT. Protein sequence: CASSSAPGGTGGGQPQHF.